Below, 14 T cell receptor beta chains from the same sample are listed, as sequenced in a study of human T cells and chemical hapten exposure. MiXCR was run by TCRdb on the RACE reads, yielding one entry per CDR3 protein. This table has over 130,000 distinct CDR3 sequences, approximately 12% appearing once. Time point given: patch test 2, 6 weeks after DPC sensitization. The treatment: therapeutic diphenylcyclopropenone sensitization with weekly scalp DPC. Sequences were derived from whole blood, sampled in connection with sensitization to the hapten diphenylcyclopropenone (DPC). The receptors originated from a woman aged 50 to 60 with alopecia areata. Some clones in this sample may be carry-over from other donors' samples.

The rearrangement links TRBV29-1 to TRBJ2-7; D is perhaps TRBD2 (6 bases). This CDR3 spans 15 amino acids. V was trimmed by 2 bases and J by 3 bases, leaving 17 bases between them. Per germline, CDR1 SQVTM and CDR2 ANQGSEA. CDR3 in DNA: TGCAGCGTTGAATTAGGGGACTCGTTCTTCTACGAGCAGTACTTC. It yields the protein CSVELGDSFFYEQYF.

Comments on this clonotype: At one end, the junction sequence differs from germline, possibly due to a read error. This chain connects TRBV7-8 to TRBJ2-3; 9 bases line up with TRBD1. Per germline, CDR1 SGHVS and CDR2 FQNEAQ. The CDR3 runs to 15 residues. CDR3 in amino acids: CASSRDRGSIDTQYF. CDR3 DNA: TGTGCCAGCAGCCGAGACAGGGGGAGCATAGATACGCAGTATTTT.

This clonotype was observed a handful of times. The V call is TRBV3-1, the J call TRBJ2-2; D remains unclear. The CDR3 extends over 14 amino acids. The V end was cut by 1 base, the J end by 4 bases, with 7 bases between. The germline CDR1 and CDR2 sequences are LGHDT and YNNKEL (reference sequence). The CDR3: CASSQGRSTGELFF. DNA of the CDR3: TGTGCCAGCAGCCAAGGGAGAAGCACCGGGGAGCTGTTTTTT.

The chain recombines TRBV12-3 or TRBV12-4 with TRBJ1-1; D uncertain. The CDR3 is 14 residues long. Trimming left V 6 bases short and J 7 bases short, with 18 bases between. The CDR3 region has the DNA TGTGCCAGCAGCCCCGGCCTTCTTCGGGGTGAAGCTTTCTTT. This gives the protein CASSPGLLRGEAFF.

This clonotype was counted at least ten times. The rearrangement joins TRBV29-1 to TRBJ1-1; D might be TRBD1 (5 bases). The CDR3 totals 12 residues. Trimming cost V 7 bases and J 5 bases, with 14 bases left between them. The germline V gene encodes CDR1 SQVTM and CDR2 ANQGSEA. CDR3 in amino acids: CSAIPGATEAFF. The CDR3 nucleotides are TGCAGCGCGATCCCCGGGGCTACTGAAGCTTTCTTT. Using reference TRBV29-1 and TRBJ1-1 for the parts outside the CDR3, the full variable domain is SAVISQKPSRDICQRGTSLTIQCQVDSQVTMMFWYRQQPGQSLTLIATANQGSEATYESGFVIDKFPISRPNLTFSTLTVSNMSPEDSSIYLCSAIPGATEAFFGQGTRLTVV.

This clonotype was observed at least ten times. This chain joins TRBV3-1 and TRBJ2-3, with D maybe TRBD1 (5 bases). In germline, CDR1 is LGHDT, CDR2 YNNKEL (reference sequence). V lost 5 bases to trimming and J lost 4 bases, with 13 bases between them. The CDR3 is 14 residues long. The CDR3 is CASSVRGGSDTQYF. For the CDR3, the DNA is TGTGCCAGCAGCGTTAGGGGTGGGTCAGATACGCAGTATTTT.

This clonotype was seen repeatedly, ten times or more. The chain employs TRBV4-1 and TRBJ2-2, with a possible D match to TRBD1 (5 bases). The V gene's germline CDR1 is MGHRA and CDR2 YSYEKL. The CDR3 length is 16 residues. Trimming cost V 2 bases and J 4 bases, with 14 bases left between them. CDR3 sequence reads: CASSQLDMGFTGELFF. Here the CDR3 DNA reads TGCGCCAGCAGCCAACTGGACATGGGGTTCACCGGGGAGCTGTTTTTT.

In its sample, this clonotype was seen a few times. The chain combines TRBV29-1 with TRBJ1-2, with 7 bases that match TRBD1. Trimming cost V 2 bases and J 4 bases; bases outside gene matches: 7. The CDR3 extends over 14 amino acids. Germline V gives CDR1 SQVTM, CDR2 ANQGSEA. CDR3 in amino acids: CSVENPGQIYGYTF. Here the CDR3 DNA reads TGCAGCGTTGAAAACCCGGGACAGATCTATGGCTACACCTTC.

This clonotype has only a few counts. The CDR3 protein is CASSVEDYNEQFF. The CDR3 DNA reads TGTGCCAGCAGCGTAGAAGACTACAATGAGCAGTTCTTC. The chain couples TRBV9 to TRBJ2-1, with unresolved D. This CDR3 has 13 residues. Germline CDR1 is SGDLS and CDR2 is YYNGEE. V lost 0 bases to trimming and J lost 3 bases, with 4 bases between them.

This clonotype has a handful of counts. V gene TRBV5-6 combines with J gene TRBJ1-2, with D possibly TRBD1 on 5 matching bases. V shed 3 bases and J shed 7 bases, with 13 bases lying between them. Germline V gene data show CDR1 as SGHDT and CDR2 as YYEEEE. This CDR3 is built from 13 residues. DNA of the CDR3: TGTGCCAGCAGCTCCCCGGGGCGATCTGGCTACACCTTC. As protein: CASSSPGRSGYTF.

In this sample, this clonotype turned up many times. This chain links TRBV5-4 with TRBJ2-1; 13 bases map to TRBD2. Germline V gene lookup returns CDR1 SGHNT and CDR2 YYREEE (reference sequence). Unmatched junction bases numbered 6, after V lost 4 bases and J lost 5 bases. The length of the CDR3 is 16 residues. The chain's CDR3 is CASSPPGLAGNNEQFF. Here the CDR3 DNA reads TGTGCCAGCAGCCCGCCGGGACTAGCGGGGAACAATGAGCAGTTCTTC.

The gene calls are TRBV3-1 and TRBJ2-3; 10 nucleotides line up with TRBD2. The trim removed 2 bases at V and 14 bases at J, leaving 10 bases unmatched. The CDR3 is 14 residues long. Germline CDR1 reads LGHDT; CDR2 reads YNNKEL (reference sequence). CDR3 sequence: CASSQRTSGDSAYF. The CDR3 coding sequence is TGTGCCAGCAGCCAACGGACTAGCGGAGACTCGGCGTATTTT.

The chain couples TRBV16 to TRBJ1-5; the D gene is possibly TRBD1 (6 bases). In germline, CDR1 is KGHSY, CDR2 FQNENV. The V end was cut by 4 bases, the J end by 5 bases, with 18 bases between. This CDR3 is built from 16 residues. DNA for the CDR3: TGTGCCAGCAGCCGGCTTGGGGGGGCCAAGGATCAGCCCCAGCATTTT. It is translated as CASSRLGGAKDQPQHF.

This clonotype occurred many times. The chain carries TRBV6-5 and TRBJ1-3, with TRBD1 as a possible D gene (6 bases). The CDR3 covers 15 residues. Looked up from germline, CDR1 is MNHEY and CDR2 is SVGAGI. V gave up 8 bases and J gave up 0 bases, with 14 bases separating them. In DNA form, the CDR3 reads TGTGCCAGCCAACCCGGACAGATCTCTGGAAACACCATATATTTT. This codes for CASQPGQISGNTIYF.